This TCR beta chain emerged from a study of cytotoxic CD8 clonotypes in ibrutinib-treated CLL. As for the study in general: Across the patients, about a dozen were relapsed/refractory, 15 treatment-naive and about 17 IGHV unmutated.

Study-wide findings and caveats: There were few public clonotypes, and on treatment they contracted or stayed stable.

CDR3 length equals 15 residues. The V and J ends lost 3 bases and 3 bases respectively, with 11 bases between them. Germline values: CDR1 LNHDA, CDR2 SQIVND (reference sequence). Turning to this clone: The antigen is not known.

Cryopreserved PBMCs yielded roughly 2.1 micrograms of genomic DNA for TCR beta libraries. Clones were sequenced by immunoSEQ multiplex PCR, and TCRdb holds only the in-frame ones, with some missing. The sample holds 150,000 to 200,000 clones, 88% seen once. The sequence was collected from a human donor with chronic lymphocytic leukemia. Here the sequenced sample was PBMCs, taken at disease progression, from a patient treated with ibrutinib. The chain couples TRBV19 to TRBJ1-4; perhaps TRBD1 as D (5 bases). For the CDR3, the DNA is TGTGCCAGTAGTATGCCAGGGAGGGCTAATGAAAAACTGTTTTTT. Translating gives CASSMPGRANEKLFF.